This T cell receptor beta chain is drawn from a study of T cell changes during pregnancy in multiple sclerosis. This clone came up a few times. Germline V CDR1 and CDR2: SEHNR, FQNEAQ (reference sequence). The CDR3 is made up of 14 amino acids. V lost 6 bases and J lost 4; bases outside the gene matches: 5. Method: immunoSEQ multiplex PCR; TCRdb's copy keeps in-frame clones and lacks some. The sample includes about 47,000 clones, roughly 92% seen only once; the top ten take approximately 2.2%. This sample comprised peripheral blood, obtained in the third trimester of pregnancy. The chain has TRBV7-9 and TRBJ1-4, with 7 nucleotides matching TRBD1. The receptor was derived from a female donor with multiple sclerosis, enrolled in a pregnancy study. The CDR3 is CASSQTGLNEKLFF. CDR3 coding DNA: TGTGCCAGCAGTCAGACAGGGCTTAATGAAAAACTGTTTTTT. Full variable domain (missing parts from reference TRBV7-9 and TRBJ1-4): DTGVSQNPRHKITKRGQNVTFRCDPISEHNRLYWYRQTLGQGPEFLTYFQNEAQLEKSRLLSDRFSAERPKGSFSTLEIQRTEQGDSAMYLCASSQTGLNEKLFFGSGTQLSVL.